The 6 T cell receptor beta chains reported below all come from one sample, sequenced in a study of type 1 regulatory T cells. In TCRdb, the reads were re-called with MiXCR into one record per CDR3 protein. Of about 65,000 distinct CDR3 sequences in the sample, more than 45% were seen once. Antigen specificity for these receptors is unknown. Sequencing input: cultured non-Tr1 T cells, either the whole culture or a sorted T cell fraction (not recorded which). Source of these receptors: a human donor in good health.

This rearrangement joins TRBV2 to TRBJ2-3; no clear D gene. Germline V gives CDR1 SNHLY, CDR2 FYNNEI. Trimming removed 5 bases from V and 3 bases from J, with 12 bases in between. The CDR3 sequence is 14 residues long. DNA for the CDR3: TGTGCCAGCAGTCTGGAAGGTCTAACAGATACGCAGTATTTT. Residues: CASSLEGLTDTQYF.

The chain recombines TRBV6-5 with TRBJ2-7, with TRBD2 matching 14 bases. The ends lost 6 bases at V and 2 bases at J; junction bases unmatched: 3. Germline V gives CDR1 MNHEY, CDR2 SVGAGI. The CDR3 consists of 15 residues. CDR3 sequence: CASSPTSGGAYEQYF. The CDR3 region has the DNA TGTGCCAGCAGCCCGACTAGCGGGGGGGCCTACGAGCAGTACTTC.

The chain uses TRBV10-2 and TRBJ2-2; no firm D call. The CDR3 sequence is 13 residues long. CDR1 and CDR2 from the germline V gene are WSHSY and SAAADI. Trimming stripped 4 bases from V and 2 bases from J, with 5 bases between. In nucleotides, the CDR3 is TGCGCCAGCAGTGTACATAACACCGGGGAGCTGTTTTTT. As protein: CASSVHNTGELFF.

The genes are TRBV5-1 and TRBJ2-2; D unresolved. The CDR3 is made up of 16 amino acids. Per germline, CDR1 SGHRS and CDR2 YFSETQ. V lost 0 bases and J lost 0, with 9 bases in between. The CDR3 loop reads CASSLGRFSNTGELFF. For the CDR3, the DNA is TGCGCCAGCAGCTTGGGTCGATTCTCGAACACCGGGGAGCTGTTTTTT. Full variable domain (rest looked up from reference TRBV5-1 and TRBJ2-2): KAGVTQTPRYLIKTRGQQVTLSCSPISGHRSVSWYQQTPGQGLQFLFEYFSETQRNKGNFPGRFSGRQFSNSRSEMNVSTLELGDSALYLCASSLGRFSNTGELFFGEGSRLTVL.

This clonotype was seen many times. This chain joins TRBV3-1 and TRBJ2-1; 11 bases line up with TRBD2. The CDR3 sequence is 16 residues long. Germline-derived CDR1 and CDR2 are LGHDT and YNNKEL (reference sequence). Germline trimming cut 5 bases from V and 7 bases from J; bases unmatched to any gene: 10. In DNA, the CDR3 is TGTGCCAGCAGCGATAGCGGGGGGGCTGGTGGAAATGAGCAGTTCTTC. The encoded protein is CASSDSGGAGGNEQFF.

The chain links TRBV3-1 to TRBJ1-6; D call uncertain. Per germline, CDR1 LGHDT and CDR2 YNNKEL (reference sequence). The CDR3 is 14 amino acids. Trimming left V 1 base short and J 4 bases short, with 5 bases between. This CDR3 is CASSQGPYNSPLHF. DNA of the CDR3: TGTGCCAGCAGCCAAGGGCCTTATAATTCACCCCTCCACTTT. Looking up the rest from reference TRBV3-1 and TRBJ1-6 gives the full variable domain: DTAVSQTPKYLVTQMGNDKSIKCEQNLGHDTMYWYKQDSKKFLKIMFSYNNKELIINETVPNRFSPKSPDKAHLNLHINSLELGDSAVYFCASSQGPYNSPLHFGNGTRLTVT.